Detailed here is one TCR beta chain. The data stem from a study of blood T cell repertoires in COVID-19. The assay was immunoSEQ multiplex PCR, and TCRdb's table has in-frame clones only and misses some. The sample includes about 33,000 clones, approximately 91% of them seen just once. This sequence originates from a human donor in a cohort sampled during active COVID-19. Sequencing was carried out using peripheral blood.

CDR3 sequence (DNA): TGTGCCAGTACCCCCTCGCAGGCCTCGGGGTACAATGAGCAGTTCTTC. It encodes CASTPSQASGYNEQFF. The V gene is TRBV19, the J gene TRBJ2-1; D is possibly TRBD2 (5 bases). This CDR3 comprises 16 residues. Per the germline V gene, CDR1 is LNHDA and CDR2 is SQIVND (reference sequence). The ends were cut back, 7 bases at V and 4 bases at J, with 20 bases in the middle. The entire variable domain, with the rest obtained from reference TRBV19 and TRBJ2-1, is as follows: DGGITQSPKYLFRKEGQNVTLSCEQNLNHDAMYWYRQDPGQGLRLIYYSQIVNDFQKGDIAEGYSVSREKKESFPLTVTSAQKNPTAFYLCASTPSQASGYNEQFFGPGTRLTVL.